The rows below give T cell receptor beta chains drawn from one sample of a study of CD8 T cells in Susac syndrome. From the immunoSEQ multiplex PCR reads, TCRdb called clonotypes with MiXCR, one entry per CDR3 protein. The sample holds about 200,000 distinct CDR3 sequences, 91% seen once. The sequenced sample consisted of CD4+ T cells from PBMCs. The source of these receptors is a human donor with Susac syndrome. The CDR3 runs from the conserved cysteine through the conserved F or W. D genes are given only for firm matches. For some rows the clone size is stated as once, few or many, or as a class when expanded; others skip it.

TRBV10-3	TRBD1	NA	TRBJ1-5	CAISEGRTGGLPQHF	TGTGCCATCAGTGAAGGCCGGACAGGGGGCTTGCCCCAGCATTTT
TRBV11-2	NA	NA	TRBJ2-3	CATRLRRGGATDTQYF	TGTGCCACCCGCTTAAGGAGGGGCGGTGCGACAGATACGCAGTATTTT
TRBV5-1	TRBD2	NA	TRBJ2-1	CASSLRAGGSYNEQFF	TGCGCCAGCAGCTTGCGCGCGGGGGGTTCCTACAATGAGCAGTTCTTC
TRBV6-1	TRBD2	NA	TRBJ2-1	CASSVERELNEQFF	TGTGCCAGCAGTGTGGAGCGGGAGTTGAATGAGCAGTTCTTC
TRBV5-1	TRBD1	NA	TRBJ1-2	CASSPTGAGGYTF	TGCGCCAGCAGCCCAACAGGGGCCGGTGGCTACACCTTC
TRBV6-5	NA	once	TRBJ1-4	CASSYDVNEKLFF	TGTGCCAGCAGTTATGACGTTAATGAAAAACTGTTTTTT
TRBV12-3/TRBV12-4	TRBD1	once	TRBJ1-5	CASSWTGGSNQPQHF	TGTGCCAGCAGCTGGACAGGGGGAAGCAATCAGCCCCAGCATTTT
TRBV7-9	TRBD2	NA	TRBJ2-5	CASSPPTSGVVETQYF	TGTGCCAGCAGCCCCCCGACTAGCGGGGTGGTAGAGACCCAGTACTTC
TRBV25-1	NA	NA	TRBJ1-1	CASSVLTGTSNTEAFF	TGTGCCAGCAGCGTACTAACAGGGACTTCGAACACTGAAGCTTTCTTT
TRBV6-5	NA	NA	TRBJ1-6	CASSYSGPGRGSPLHF	TGTGCCAGCAGTTACTCCGGGCCAGGGCGCGGCTCACCCCTCCACTTT
TRBV5-4	NA	NA	TRBJ1-5	CASSAQDDHNQPQHF	TGTGCCAGCAGCGCACAGGATGATCACAATCAGCCCCAGCATTTT
TRBV18	TRBD1	NA	TRBJ2-1	CASSRINTGTGGDEQFF	TGTGCCAGCTCACGAATCAATACCGGGACAGGGGGCGATGAGCAGTTCTTC
TRBV5-4	TRBD1	NA	TRBJ1-1	CASSGGQRNTEAFF	TGTGCCAGCAGCGGGGGACAGAGGAACACTGAAGCTTTCTTT
TRBV27	TRBD1	NA	TRBJ1-5	CASSQGQGRPQHF	TGTGCCAGCAGTCAGGGACAGGGACGGCCCCAGCATTTT
TRBV5-1	NA	NA	TRBJ2-1	CASSLHGESGNEQFF	TGCGCCAGCAGCTTGCATGGGGAATCGGGCAATGAGCAGTTCTTC
TRBV7-3	NA	NA	TRBJ2-3	CASSSSSAAGTQYF	TGTGCCAGCAGCTCGTCTAGCGCCGCGGGTACGCAGTATTTT
TRBV20-1	NA	NA	TRBJ2-7	CSAWASPSYEQYF	TGCAGTGCTTGGGCTAGCCCCTCCTACGAGCAGTACTTC
TRBV27	TRBD2	NA	TRBJ2-4	CASSRAGTSGSESHIQYF	TGTGCCAGCAGCCGAGCCGGGACTAGCGGGAGTGAGAGCCACATTCAGTACTTC
TRBV19	TRBD1	NA	TRBJ2-4	CASADRLIQYF	TGTGCCAGTGCGGACAGGCTAATTCAGTACTTC
TRBV9	NA	NA	TRBJ2-4	CASEGPAENIQYF	TGTGCCAGCGAGGGCCCGGCCGAAAACATTCAGTACTTC
TRBV4-2	NA	NA	TRBJ2-1	CASSPHRDEQFF	TGTGCCAGCAGCCCTCATAGGGATGAGCAGTTCTTC
TRBV20-1	TRBD2	NA	TRBJ2-3	CSAVGLAGTDTQYF	TGCAGTGCCGTGGGACTAGCGGGCACAGATACGCAGTATTTT
TRBV6-5	TRBD1	NA	TRBJ1-6	CASSSSQGAPNSPLHF	TGTGCCAGCAGTTCTTCCCAGGGGGCGCCCAATTCACCCCTCCACTTT
TRBV5-4	TRBD1	few	TRBJ2-5	CASSLFTGGQETQYF	TGTGCCAGCAGCTTATTTACAGGGGGCCAGGAGACCCAGTACTTC
TRBV9	TRBD2	NA	TRBJ2-1	CASSVVGGLAGGGSYNEQFF	TGTGCCAGCAGCGTAGTAGGGGGACTAGCGGGAGGGGGCTCCTACAATGAGCAGTTCTTC
TRBV2	NA	NA	TRBJ2-7	CASSSGPEEQYF	TGTGCCAGCAGTTCAGGGCCGGAAGAGCAGTACTTC
TRBV18	NA	NA	TRBJ2-7	CASLAGKDYEQYF	TGTGCCAGCTTGGCAGGGAAGGACTACGAGCAGTACTTC
TRBV29-1	TRBD1	NA	TRBJ2-7	CSAEGQGDSYEQYF	TGCAGCGCCGAGGGACAGGGGGATTCCTACGAGCAGTACTTC
TRBV25-1	NA	NA	TRBJ2-1	CASSEPHQGNNEQFF	TGTGCCAGCAGTGAGCCCCACCAGGGGAACAATGAGCAGTTCTTC
TRBV28	NA	NA	TRBJ1-2	CASSLQQGGGYTF	TGTGCCAGCAGTTTACAACAGGGAGGCGGCTACACCTTC
TRBV3-1	NA	NA	TRBJ1-6	CASSQDPGSYNSPLHF	TGTGCCAGCAGCCAGGACCCAGGCTCCTATAATTCACCCCTCCACTTT
TRBV30	TRBD1	NA	TRBJ1-1	CAWRGDRANTEAFF	TGTGCCTGGAGAGGGGACAGGGCGAACACTGAAGCTTTCTTT
TRBV20-1	NA	NA	TRBJ2-3	CSASSSSDTQYF	TGCAGTGCTAGCTCTAGCTCTGATACGCAGTATTTT
TRBV27	NA	NA	TRBJ1-1	CASSFGLRTEAFF	TGTGCCAGCAGTTTTGGTTTACGAACTGAAGCTTTCTTT
TRBV5-4	TRBD1	once	TRBJ2-7	CASSKGQEVYEQYF	TGTGCCAGCAGCAAGGGACAGGAGGTCTACGAGCAGTACTTC
TRBV6-5	TRBD1	NA	TRBJ1-4	CASSIWTGDEKLFF	TGTGCCAGCAGTATATGGACAGGGGATGAAAAACTGTTTTTT